The entry below describes one T cell receptor (beta chain). The antigen is not known. The data were taken from a study of cytomegalovirus exposure and HLA in healthy donors. Study as a whole: Prior work identified 120 million or so unique TCR beta sequences in 150 million to 200 million T cells. Counted in an early data release were 65 million to 100 million unique TCRs from HLA-typed donors.

The PCR made use of 60 Vbeta and 13 Jbeta primers. Here immunoSEQ multiplex PCR was the method, and the copy in TCRdb shows in-frame clones only, minus some. The data hold about 98,000 clones, with about two thirds observed a single time. Whole-study results and caveats: TCR beta sequences reportedly predicted most subjects' HLA-A and HLA-B alleles accurately. Earlier analysis found most TCR beta V segments productive about 90% or about 30% of the time.

The specimen was PBMCs. The sequence derives from a man aged 45 to 65 in good health and CMV-seronegative.

The CDR3 reads CASTNRFGVNTEAFF. The CDR3 nucleotides are TGTGCCAGCACCAATCGCTTTGGAGTGAACACTGAAGCTTTCTTT. The V call is TRBV7-2, the J call TRBJ1-1; D gene uncertain. V lost 7 bases and J 0 bases, leaving 15 bases between the germline ends. Germline CDR1 is SGHTA and CDR2 is FQGNSA. The CDR3 is 15 residues long.